One T cell receptor beta chain is described in this entry. The CDR3 has 17 amino acids. Looked up from germline, CDR1 is SGDLS and CDR2 is YYNGEE. Trimming shortened V by 0 bases and J by 3 bases, and 19 bases separated the two germline ends. Sequencing was performed with immunoSEQ multiplex PCR; in TCRdb, only in-frame clones are kept and a portion is missing. The table includes around 100,000 clones, roughly 87% detected once. This entry is derived from a study of control samples from healthy donors and cancer patients. The TCR originated in a woman between 50 and 59 years old in good health. Sequencing input: blood. The rearrangement joins TRBV9 to TRBJ2-7; tentative D call: TRBD2 (5 bases). CDR3 loop: CASSVGVDGVQGYEQYF. The CDR3 DNA reads TGTGCCAGCAGCGTAGGGGTCGACGGGGTCCAAGGCTACGAGCAGTACTTC. The variable domain in full, completed from reference TRBV9 and TRBJ2-7, reads DSGVTQTPKHLITATGQRVTLRCSPRSGDLSVYWYQQSLDQGLQFLIQYYNGEERAKGNILERFSAQQFPDLHSELNLSSLELGDSALYFCASSVGVDGVQGYEQYFGPGTRLTVT.